Listed here are 24 T cell receptor beta chains from one sample, sequenced in a study of OX40 agonist ivuxolimab in advanced cancers. The method was immunoSEQ multiplex PCR; TCRdb's version includes in-frame clones alone and lacks a portion of them. The sample lists some 68,000 clones, around 86% occurring once. The material was CD4+ or CD8+ T cells sorted from blood, obtained in a trial of the OX40 agonist ivuxolimab. The receptor source for this set is an adult with an advanced solid tumor such as melanoma, head and neck, liver or kidney cancer.

The chain joins TRBV9 to TRBJ2-7; D is ambiguous. V gave up 0 bases and J gave up 0 bases, with 10 bases separating them. Germline assignment: CDR1 SGDLS and CDR2 YYNGEE. The CDR3 has 15 residues. The CDR3 sequence: CASSVGGQSSYEQYF. The DNA for the CDR3 is TGTGCCAGCAGCGTAGGGGGTCAGAGCTCCTACGAGCAGTACTTC. The full variable domain, rest sourced from reference TRBV9 and TRBJ2-7, is DSGVTQTPKHLITATGQRVTLRCSPRSGDLSVYWYQQSLDQGLQFLIQYYNGEERAKGNILERFSAQQFPDLHSELNLSSLELGDSALYFCASSVGGQSSYEQYFGPGTRLTVT.

The V call is TRBV19, the J call TRBJ2-4; no reliable D call. This CDR3 spans 14 amino acids. In germline, CDR1 is LNHDA, CDR2 SQIVND (reference sequence). The ends were cut back, 6 bases at V and 1 base at J, with 10 bases in the middle. This chain's CDR3 is CASSASRAKNIQYF. The CDR3 coding sequence is TGTGCCAGTAGCGCCAGCCGGGCCAAAAACATTCAGTACTTC.

The chain recombines TRBV5-4 with TRBJ1-2; 9 bases are a match to TRBD1. The CDR3 loop spans 13 amino acids. Trimming removed 4 bases from V and 6 bases from J; junction bases left unmatched: 4. Germline V lookup: CDR1 SGHNT, CDR2 YYREEE (reference sequence). Here the CDR3 DNA reads TGTGCCAGCAGCACACAGGGGGCGCATGGCTACACCTTC. It is translated as CASSTQGAHGYTF.

A single count supports this clone. The J gene is TRBJ2-7, the V gene TRBV7-3, with TRBD1 as a possible D gene (5 bases). Germline CDR1 reads SGHTA; CDR2 reads FQGTGA. Trimming removed 0 bases at V and 4 bases at J, with 13 bases between. The CDR3 contains 15 residues. CDR3 protein: CASSLTVTDPYEQYF. The CDR3 region has the DNA TGTGCCAGCAGCTTAACAGTGACAGATCCTTACGAGCAGTACTTC.

J is TRBJ2-7 and V is TRBV7-2, with D perhaps TRBD1 or TRBD2 (5 bases each). Trimming removed 2 bases from V and 5 bases from J, with 22 bases in between. The CDR3 length is 17 residues. CDR1 is SGHTA and CDR2 is FQGNSA in the germline V gene. The CDR3 DNA reads as TGTGCCAGCAGCTTACCCCACGGGACGGCTCTCCGGGACGAGCAGTACTTC. Translation: CASSLPHGTALRDEQYF.

There are a few counts of this clone. This sequence joins TRBV28 and TRBJ1-5, with 8 bases identical to TRBD1. Germline V gives CDR1 MDHEN, CDR2 SYDVKM. J gave up 4 bases and V 10 bases, and 9 bases lay outside the gene matches. This CDR3 region has 14 residues. The CDR3 nucleotides are TGTGCCATCCCGGGCGGACAGGGAAATCAGCCCCAGCATTTT. Its protein product is CAIPGGQGNQPQHF.

This rearrangement joins TRBV19 to TRBJ2-3; 12 nucleotides match TRBD2. The CDR3 has 14 residues. Germline values: CDR1 LNHDA, CDR2 SQIVND (reference sequence). J was trimmed by 7 bases and V by 4 bases; bases with no gene match: 3. CDR3 amino acids: CASSKTSGSNTQYF. The CDR3 nucleotides are TGTGCCAGTAGTAAGACTAGCGGGAGCAATACGCAGTATTTT.

The chain employs TRBV19 and TRBJ1-5; D gene unclear. The germline gives CDR1 LNHDA, CDR2 SQIVND (reference sequence). The CDR3 runs 13 residues. With 3 bases removed from V and 7 bases from J, the gap between germline ends came to 10 bases. CDR3: CASSMIILQPQHF. In nucleotides, the CDR3 is TGTGCCAGTAGTATGATTATTCTCCAGCCCCAGCATTTT.

The chain employs TRBV5-5 and TRBJ2-3; D perhaps matches TRBD2 (7 bases). Germline V gene lookup returns CDR1 SGHKS and CDR2 YYEKEE (reference sequence). The V and J ends lost 2 bases and 1 base respectively, with 14 bases between them. The CDR3 covers 16 residues. CDR3 DNA: TGTGCCAGCAGCTTATTGGGGGGGCGCGGCACAGATACGCAGTATTTT. It yields the protein CASSLLGGRGTDTQYF.

The chain carries TRBV5-5 and TRBJ2-5; no clear D gene. Germline CDR1 and CDR2: SGHKS and YYEKEE (reference sequence). Trimming left V 3 bases short and J 1 base short, with 10 bases between. This CDR3 has 14 residues. In DNA form, the CDR3 reads TGTGCCAGCAGCTCTCGACGGACCCAAGAGACCCAGTACTTC. This translates into CASSSRRTQETQYF.

This chain connects TRBV19 to TRBJ2-3; D is unclear. This CDR3 contains 15 residues. Germline-derived CDR1 and CDR2 are LNHDA and SQIVND (reference sequence). Trimming stripped 5 bases from V and 0 bases from J, with 12 bases between. CDR3 in DNA: TGTGCCAGTAGTTCAATAGCTGGGAGCACAGATACGCAGTATTTT. As protein: CASSSIAGSTDTQYF.

The chain carries TRBV30 and TRBJ1-5; no definite D call. Germline assignment: CDR1 GTSNPN and CDR2 SVGIG (reference sequence). Deletions cut 0 bases from V and 3 bases from J, with 6 bases between. CDR3 length: 13 amino acids. The DNA of the CDR3 is TGTGCCTGGAGTGTTGAGGACAATCAGCCCCAGCATTTT. This codes for CAWSVEDNQPQHF.

V and J are TRBV11-3 and TRBJ1-1; 8 bases line up with TRBD1. The CDR3 is made up of 13 amino acids. Germline assignment: CDR1 SGHNT and CDR2 YENEEA. V shed 3 bases and J 5 bases; nucleotides not matched to a gene: 2. The CDR3, as DNA: TGTGCCAGCAGCTTCCACAGGGGGACTGAAGCTTTCTTT. This encodes CASSFHRGTEAFF.

V is TRBV27 and J is TRBJ2-1; 9 bases match TRBD2. This CDR3 is built from 15 residues. The germline gives CDR1 MNHEY, CDR2 SMNVEV (reference sequence). Germline trimming cut 5 bases from V and 0 bases from J; bases unmatched to any gene: 2. The CDR3 DNA sequence: TGTGCCAGCAGTGTACTAGCGGGCTCCTACAATGAGCAGTTCTTC. This sequence encodes CASSVLAGSYNEQFF.

Regarding this clone: The same CDR3 arises from other DNA sequences in this sample as well. V usage is TRBV18 and J usage is TRBJ2-7, with a possible D match to TRBD2 (5 bases). CDR1 and CDR2 (germline): KGHSH, LQKENI. The CDR3 spans 13 residues. V lost 3 bases to trimming and J lost 3 bases, with 9 bases between them. CDR3 in amino acids: CASSPPGDYEQYF. CDR3 DNA sequence: TGTGCCAGCTCACCCCCCGGGGACTACGAGCAGTACTTC.

This CDR3 is CASSSFARKDGELFF. The CDR3, as DNA: TGCGCCAGCAGTTCCTTCGCCAGAAAGGACGGGGAGCTGTTTTTT. The genes are TRBV5-1 and TRBJ2-2; no reliable D call. Deletions cut 5 bases from V and 7 bases from J, with 18 bases between. Germline CDR1 and CDR2: SGHRS and YFSETQ. The CDR3 length is 15 residues.

The rearrangement links TRBV9 to TRBJ2-1; 7 nucleotides align to TRBD2. Germline values: CDR1 SGDLS, CDR2 YYNGEE. V lost 4 bases and J lost 4; bases outside the gene matches: 5. The CDR3 is 14 amino acids. CDR3 DNA: TGTGCCAGCAGCCAAGCGGGACTTTACAATGAGCAGTTCTTC. It yields the protein CASSQAGLYNEQFF.

This clone was recorded a few times. This chain joins TRBV5-4 and TRBJ1-1; no clear D. Trimming removed 4 bases from V and 3 bases from J, with 7 bases in between. CDR1 is SGHNT and CDR2 is YYREEE in the germline V gene (reference sequence). This CDR3 region has 12 residues. The CDR3 spells CASSAEYTEAFF. DNA for the CDR3: TGTGCCAGCAGCGCGGAGTACACTGAAGCTTTCTTT.

The chain links TRBV5-1 to TRBJ2-1, with 12 bases that match TRBD2. V dropped 7 bases and J dropped 0; count of bases not matched to a gene: 2. Germline CDR1 SGHRS, CDR2 YFSETQ. The CDR3 consists of 15 residues. This CDR3 reads CASGTSGYSYNEQFF. CDR3 sequence (DNA): TGCGCCAGCGGGACTAGCGGGTACTCCTACAATGAGCAGTTCTTC.

The chain is built from TRBV4-2 and TRBJ2-2; 7 bases match TRBD2. Germline values: CDR1 LGHNA, CDR2 YNFKEQ. This CDR3 spans 15 amino acids. V lost 0 bases to trimming and J lost 7 bases; unmatched junction nucleotides: 5. The CDR3 coding sequence is TGTGCCAGCAGCCAAGAAGGGCGGGAGTACGGGGAGCTGTTTTTT. Translation gives CASSQEGREYGELFF.

The V call is TRBV11-2, the J call TRBJ2-7; TRBD1 aligns across 8 bases. The CDR3 contains 16 residues. CDR1 is SGHAT, CDR2 FQNNGV, per germline. With 0 bases clipped from V and 5 bases from J, the junction kept 9 bases outside the gene matches. The CDR3 DNA reads as TGTGCCAGCAGCTTAGACCTCGGACAGGGCAGGAACGAGCAGTACTTC. Its translation is CASSLDLGQGRNEQYF.

The chain is built from TRBV9 and TRBJ2-3; 7 positions match TRBD2. CDR3 length: 16 amino acids. V lost 4 bases and J lost 5; bases outside the gene matches: 13. Germline CDR1 SGDLS, CDR2 YYNGEE. The CDR3 nucleotides read TGTGCCAGCAGCCCGGATAGGGCGGGAGAGGAAGATACGCAGTATTTT. It is translated as CASSPDRAGEEDTQYF.

J is TRBJ2-3 and V is TRBV28, with 12 bases identical to TRBD2. The CDR3 is 17 amino acids. Trimming removed 6 bases from V and 2 bases from J; junction bases left unmatched: 9. Germline assignment: CDR1 MDHEN and CDR2 SYDVKM. This CDR3 reads CASRSAGTSGYTDTQYF. In nucleotides, the CDR3 is TGTGCCAGCAGATCGGCCGGGACTAGCGGGTACACAGATACGCAGTATTTT.

This clone has only one observation. The chain joins TRBV28 to TRBJ1-1; tentative D call: TRBD1 (5 bases). Per the germline V gene, CDR1 is MDHEN and CDR2 is SYDVKM. V lost 10 bases and J 5 bases, leaving 14 bases between the germline ends. CDR3 length equals 12 residues. CDR3: CATEDNLTEAFF. The CDR3 region has the DNA TGTGCCACAGAGGACAATCTAACTGAAGCTTTCTTT.